The text below deals with one TCR beta chain. What it binds is unknown. This entry belongs to a study of shared clonotypes between healthy human individuals. Study-level results: Inspection by rarefaction showed sorted-subset sequencing to be incomplete despite large depth. The study sampled only blood, and tissue repertoires likely differ. Unshared clonotypes carried lower generation probabilities than those common to all four donors.

A split of CD4+ cells into CD45RA+ naive and CD45RA-negative memory subsets was performed. Repertoires were generated with immunoSEQ multiplex PCR, while TCRdb's copy carries only in-frame clones and drops some. The sample lists roughly 1.5 million clones, 95% to 99% occurring once. The CDR3 has 18 residues. V shed 0 bases, J shed 4 bases, and the junction held 12 bases outside the gene matches. Germline V CDR1 and CDR2: SGHRS, YFSETQ. The clonotype was recovered from a man in his thirties or forties in good health. The V and J genes are TRBV5-1 and TRBJ2-1; 8 nucleotides match TRBD2. Sequencing was carried out using naive CD4+ T cells sorted from blood. Stated subset: CD45RA+ positively selected. CDR3 DNA: TGCGCCAGCAGCTTGGGTGCGGGGGGCACCAATACATACAATGAGCAGTTCTTC. Translation gives CASSLGAGGTNTYNEQFF. The full variable domain, in which reference TRBV5-1 and TRBJ2-1 provide the parts outside the CDR3, is KAGVTQTPRYLIKTRGQQVTLSCSPISGHRSVSWYQQTPGQGLQFLFEYFSETQRNKGNFPGRFSGRQFSNSRSEMNVSTLELGDSALYLCASSLGAGGTNTYNEQFFGPGTRLTVL.